Included here is one TCR beta chain sequence, with context. The antigen remains undetermined. The CDR3 covers 16 residues. CDR1 SGHVS and CDR2 FNYEAQ come from the germline V gene. V lost 5 bases and J lost 4; bases outside the gene matches: 10. The PCR employed 60 Vbeta primers together with 13 Jbeta primers. Here immunoSEQ multiplex PCR was the method, and the copy in TCRdb shows in-frame clones only, minus some. The data hold roughly 200,000 clones, with around three quarters observed a single time. The sample belongs to a study of cytomegalovirus exposure and HLA in healthy donors. Study-level findings and limits: The investigators catalogued 150 to 200 TCR beta chains as cytomegalovirus-associated. It was likely that a cluster of highly shared sequence variants was a sequencing artifact.

J is TRBJ2-5 and V is TRBV7-6; TRBD1 aligns across 10 bases. This clonotype was sampled from a woman aged 30 to 39 in good health and CMV-seropositive. Source material: PBMCs. CDR3 residues: CASSPHRDRGGETQYF. Written as DNA, the CDR3 is TGTGCCAGCAGCCCACACCGGGACAGGGGTGGAGAGACCCAGTACTTC.